The TCR beta chain described here comes from a study of blood T cells in healthy people across ages. V lost 4 bases, J lost 2 bases, and 3 bases stayed unmatched. Germline V CDR1 and CDR2: SQVTM, ANQGSEA. The CDR3 length is 14 residues. A J-beta primer mix and a sample-barcoded 5' primer were used in a second PCR of roughly 6 to 11 cycles. Sequencing recovered at least 2.5 million CDR3-containing paired-end reads from each sample. Via MiXCR, TCRdb re-called the 5' RACE reads, giving one row per CDR3 protein. The sample lists about 680,000 distinct CDR3 sequences; roughly 49% were seen once. Study-level results: More naive CD4+ cells and higher diversity marked long-lived donors relative to aged donors.

On this clonotype itself: Its antigen is currently unknown.

The sequence was collected from a woman aged 55-75 years in good health. The sample comprised blood. This chain uses TRBV29-1 with TRBJ2-1, with 9 bases lining up with TRBD2. The CDR3 DNA sequence: TGCAGCGTTGTCGGCGGGAGGGCCTACAATGAGCAGTTCTTC. Translation gives CSVVGGRAYNEQFF.